This T cell receptor (beta chain) is drawn from a study of T cell changes during pregnancy in multiple sclerosis. The J segment lost 8 bases and the V segment lost 1 base, leaving 13 bases of the junction unmatched. CDR1 is SGHTA, CDR2 FQGNSA, per germline. The CDR3 has 17 residues. Method: immunoSEQ multiplex PCR; TCRdb's copy keeps in-frame clones and lacks some. The table includes approximately 30,000 clones, around nine tenths detected once. This specimen was CD8+ T cells from peripheral blood mononuclear cells, taken in the second trimester of pregnancy. The V gene is TRBV7-2, the J gene TRBJ2-1; 8 bases align to TRBD2. The TCR comes from a female donor with multiple sclerosis, enrolled in a pregnancy study. This CDR3 reads CASSLGLPLRGGHEQFF. As DNA, the CDR3 is TGTGCCAGCAGCTTAGGCTTACCTCTCCGGGGGGGCCATGAGCAGTTCTTC.